What follows is one TCR beta chain and its context. The repertoire was sequenced with immunoSEQ multiplex PCR; TCRdb's copy has only in-frame clones and lacks some. This table holds over 10,000 clones, just over 90% found once. Time point described: pre-treatment baseline. The data originate from a study of blood T cell dynamics during melanoma immunotherapy. With 4 bases removed from V and 0 bases from J, the gap between germline ends came to 10 bases. The CDR3 is 14 residues long. CDR1 is SGHRS and CDR2 is YFSETQ in the germline V gene. This TCR derives from a human donor with melanoma. V usage is TRBV5-1 and J usage is TRBJ1-1; maybe TRBD1 (6 bases). The material sequenced was effector memory CD8+ T cells from blood, taken from a patient treated with checkpoint blockade. The CDR3 spells CASSKDSLNTEAFF. The CDR3 DNA reads as TGCGCCAGCAGCAAGGACAGTCTGAACACTGAAGCTTTCTTT.